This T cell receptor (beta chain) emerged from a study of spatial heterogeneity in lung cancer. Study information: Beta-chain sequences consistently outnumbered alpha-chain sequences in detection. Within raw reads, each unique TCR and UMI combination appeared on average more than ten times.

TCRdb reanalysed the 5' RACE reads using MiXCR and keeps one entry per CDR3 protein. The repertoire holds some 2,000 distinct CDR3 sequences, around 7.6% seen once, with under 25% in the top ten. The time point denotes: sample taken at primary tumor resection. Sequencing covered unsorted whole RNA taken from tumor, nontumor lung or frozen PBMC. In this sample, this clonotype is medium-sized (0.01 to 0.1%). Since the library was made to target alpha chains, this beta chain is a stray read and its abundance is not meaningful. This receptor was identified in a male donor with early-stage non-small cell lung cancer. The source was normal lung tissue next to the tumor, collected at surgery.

CDR3 DNA: TGTGCCAGCAGTTTTGCAGTGCCCACAGATACGCAGTATTTT. Its translation: CASSFAVPTDTQYF. This sequence joins TRBV27 and TRBJ2-3; D not certain. The CDR3 contains 14 residues. Germline values: CDR1 MNHEY, CDR2 SMNVEV (reference sequence). V was clipped by 3 bases and J by 2 bases, with 9 bases between them.